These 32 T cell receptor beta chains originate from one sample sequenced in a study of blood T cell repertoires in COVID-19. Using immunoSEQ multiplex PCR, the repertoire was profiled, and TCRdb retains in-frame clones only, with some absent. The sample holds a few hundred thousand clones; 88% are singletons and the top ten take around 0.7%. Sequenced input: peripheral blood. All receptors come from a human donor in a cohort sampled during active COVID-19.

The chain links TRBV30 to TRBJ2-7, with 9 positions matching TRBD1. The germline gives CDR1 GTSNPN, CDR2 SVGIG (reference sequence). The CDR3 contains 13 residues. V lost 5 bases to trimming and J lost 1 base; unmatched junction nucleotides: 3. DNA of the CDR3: TGTGCCTGGCAGGGACAGGGTTCCTACGAGCAGTACTTC. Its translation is CAWQGQGSYEQYF.

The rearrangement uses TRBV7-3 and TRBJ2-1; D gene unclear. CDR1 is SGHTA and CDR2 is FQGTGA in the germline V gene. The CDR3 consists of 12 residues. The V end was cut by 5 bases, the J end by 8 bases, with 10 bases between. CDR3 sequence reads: CASSPGSDEQFF. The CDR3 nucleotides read TGTGCCAGCAGCCCCGGGTCGGATGAGCAGTTCTTC.

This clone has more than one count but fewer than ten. The DNA of the CDR3 is TGTGCCAGCAGGACCTGGCGGGGCGAGCAGTACTTC. Amino acids: CASRTWRGEQYF. The V call is TRBV27, the J call TRBJ2-7; tentative D call: TRBD2 (6 bases). V dropped 6 bases and J dropped 6 bases, with 12 bases sitting between them. The CDR3 contains 12 residues. CDR1 and CDR2 (germline): MNHEY, SMNVEV (reference sequence).

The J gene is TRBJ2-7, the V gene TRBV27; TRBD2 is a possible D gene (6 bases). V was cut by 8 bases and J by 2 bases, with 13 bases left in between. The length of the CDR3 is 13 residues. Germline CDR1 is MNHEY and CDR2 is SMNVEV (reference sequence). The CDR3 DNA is TGTGCCAGCTCTGGGGGGTACCCCTACGAGCAGTACTTC. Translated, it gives CASSGGYPYEQYF.

CDR3 DNA sequence: TGTGCCAGCAGCTCCGGACTAGCGGGGTTTGTTGATGAGCAGTTCTTC. Encoded protein: CASSSGLAGFVDEQFF. The genes are TRBV7-2 and TRBJ2-1; TRBD2 aligns across 12 bases. There are 16 residues in the CDR3. CDR1 SGHTA and CDR2 FQGNSA come from the germline V gene. The V segment lost 4 bases and the J segment 8 bases; nucleotides outside the gene matches: 9.

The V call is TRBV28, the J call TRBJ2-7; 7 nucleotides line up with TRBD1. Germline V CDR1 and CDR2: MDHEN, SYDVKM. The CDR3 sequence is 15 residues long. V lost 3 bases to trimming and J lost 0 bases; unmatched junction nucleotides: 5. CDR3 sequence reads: CASSFPTGSSYEQYF. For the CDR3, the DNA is TGTGCCAGCAGTTTCCCGACAGGGAGCTCCTACGAGCAGTACTTC.

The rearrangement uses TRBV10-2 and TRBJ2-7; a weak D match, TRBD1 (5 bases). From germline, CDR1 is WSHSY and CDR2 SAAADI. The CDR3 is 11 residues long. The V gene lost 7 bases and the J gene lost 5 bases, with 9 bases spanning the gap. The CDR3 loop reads CASIDSNEQYF. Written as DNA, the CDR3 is TGCGCCAGCATAGACAGTAACGAGCAGTACTTC.

The CDR3 sequence is CAILIGGSSYNEQFF. CDR3 sequence (DNA): TGTGCCATCCTTATTGGCGGGAGCTCCTACAATGAGCAGTTCTTC. V and J are TRBV10-3 and TRBJ2-1, with 7 bases aligning to TRBD2. CDR1 and CDR2 (germline): ENHRY, SYGVKD. The V gene end was trimmed by 8 bases and the J gene end by 0 bases; junction bases not matched to a gene: 7. CDR3 length: 15 amino acids.

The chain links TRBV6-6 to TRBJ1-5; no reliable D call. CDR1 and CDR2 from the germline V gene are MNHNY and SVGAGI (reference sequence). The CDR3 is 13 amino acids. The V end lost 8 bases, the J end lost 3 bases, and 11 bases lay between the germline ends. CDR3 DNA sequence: TGTGCCAGCCGACGAGGGAACAATCAGCCCCAGCATTTT. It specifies CASRRGNNQPQHF.

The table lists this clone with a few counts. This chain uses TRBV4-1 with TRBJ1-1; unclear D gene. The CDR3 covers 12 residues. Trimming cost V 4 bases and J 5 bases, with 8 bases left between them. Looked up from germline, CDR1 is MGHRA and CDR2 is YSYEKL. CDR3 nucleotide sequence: TGCGCCAGCAGCCGAGGAGGGACTGAAGCTTTCTTT. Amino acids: CASSRGGTEAFF.

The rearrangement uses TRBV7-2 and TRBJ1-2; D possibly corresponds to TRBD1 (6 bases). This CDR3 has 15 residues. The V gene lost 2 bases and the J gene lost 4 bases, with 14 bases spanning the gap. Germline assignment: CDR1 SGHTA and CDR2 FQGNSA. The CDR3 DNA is TGTGCCAGCAGCTTAATAGCACAGGGAACCTATGGCTACACCTTC. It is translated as CASSLIAQGTYGYTF.

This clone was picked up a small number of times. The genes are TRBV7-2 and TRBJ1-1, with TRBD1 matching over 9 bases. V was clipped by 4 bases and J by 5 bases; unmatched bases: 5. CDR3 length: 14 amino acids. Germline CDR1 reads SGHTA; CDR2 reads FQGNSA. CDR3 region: CASSSRQGGTEAFF. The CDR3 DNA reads TGTGCCAGCAGCTCTCGACAGGGGGGGACTGAAGCTTTCTTT.

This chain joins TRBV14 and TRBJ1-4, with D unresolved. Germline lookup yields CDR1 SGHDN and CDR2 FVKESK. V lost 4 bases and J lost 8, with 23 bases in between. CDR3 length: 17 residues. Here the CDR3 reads CASSPVRRSGFREKLFF. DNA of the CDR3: TGTGCCAGCAGCCCTGTTCGTCGGTCAGGTTTTCGCGAAAAACTGTTTTTT.

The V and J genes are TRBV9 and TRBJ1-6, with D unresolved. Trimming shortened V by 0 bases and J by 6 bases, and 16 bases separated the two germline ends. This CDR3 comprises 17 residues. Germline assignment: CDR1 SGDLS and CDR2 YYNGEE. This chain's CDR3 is CASSVEARRDSNSPLHF. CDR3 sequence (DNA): TGTGCCAGCAGCGTAGAGGCACGCCGGGATAGTAATTCACCCCTCCACTTT.

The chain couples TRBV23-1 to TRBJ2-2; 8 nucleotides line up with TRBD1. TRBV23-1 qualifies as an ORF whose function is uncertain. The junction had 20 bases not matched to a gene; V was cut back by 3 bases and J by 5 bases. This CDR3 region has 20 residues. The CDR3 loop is CASSQISNKQNRGKTGELFF. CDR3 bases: TGCGCCAGCAGTCAGATTTCTAATAAACAAAACAGGGGGAAGACCGGGGAGCTGTTTTTT.

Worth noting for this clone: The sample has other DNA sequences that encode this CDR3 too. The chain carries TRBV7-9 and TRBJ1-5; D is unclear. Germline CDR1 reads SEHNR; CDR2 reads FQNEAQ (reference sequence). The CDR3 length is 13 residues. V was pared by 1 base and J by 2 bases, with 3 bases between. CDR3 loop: CASSLGRNQPQHF. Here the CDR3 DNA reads TGTGCCAGCAGCTTAGGGCGCAATCAGCCCCAGCATTTT.

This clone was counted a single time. The CDR3, as DNA: TGTGCCAGCAGCCTTACGACAGGAGGCACCTATGGCTACACCTTC. The encoded protein is CASSLTTGGTYGYTF. V and J are TRBV6-5 and TRBJ1-2; possibly TRBD1 for D (6 bases). V was cut by 6 bases and J by 4 bases, with 18 bases left in between. This CDR3 region has 15 residues. Germline V gene sequence: CDR1 MNHEY, CDR2 SVGAGI.

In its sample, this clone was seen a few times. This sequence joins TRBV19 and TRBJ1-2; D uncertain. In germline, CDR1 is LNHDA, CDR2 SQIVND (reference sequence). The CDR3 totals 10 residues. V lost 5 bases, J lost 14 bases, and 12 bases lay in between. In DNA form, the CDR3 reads TGTGCCAGTAGTTCCGACTCGAAAACCTTC. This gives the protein CASSSDSKTF.

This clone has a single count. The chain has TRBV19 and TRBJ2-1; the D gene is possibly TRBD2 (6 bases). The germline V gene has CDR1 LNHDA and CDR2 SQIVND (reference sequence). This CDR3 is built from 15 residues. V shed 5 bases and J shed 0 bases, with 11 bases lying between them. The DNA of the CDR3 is TGTGCCAGTAGTCCGGACGGGAGCTCCTACAATGAGCAGTTCTTC. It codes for CASSPDGSSYNEQFF.

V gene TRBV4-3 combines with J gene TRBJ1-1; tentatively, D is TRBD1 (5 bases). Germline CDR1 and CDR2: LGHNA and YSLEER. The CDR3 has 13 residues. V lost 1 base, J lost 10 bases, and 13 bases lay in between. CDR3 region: CASSQAQGRGAFF. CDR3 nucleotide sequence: TGCGCCAGCAGCCAAGCTCAAGGGAGGGGAGCTTTCTTT.

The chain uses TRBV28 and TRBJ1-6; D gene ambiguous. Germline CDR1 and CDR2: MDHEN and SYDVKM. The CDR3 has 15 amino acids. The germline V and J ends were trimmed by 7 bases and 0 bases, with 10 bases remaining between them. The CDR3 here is CASILQSSYNSPLHF. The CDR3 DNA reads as TGTGCCAGCATCTTACAAAGCTCCTATAATTCACCCCTCCACTTT.

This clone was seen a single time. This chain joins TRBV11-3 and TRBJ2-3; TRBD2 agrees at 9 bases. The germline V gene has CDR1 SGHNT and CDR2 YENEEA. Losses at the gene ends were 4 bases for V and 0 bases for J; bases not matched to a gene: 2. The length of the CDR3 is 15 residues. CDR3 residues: CASSSLAGSTDTQYF. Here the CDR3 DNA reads TGTGCCAGCAGCTCTCTAGCGGGAAGCACAGATACGCAGTATTTT.

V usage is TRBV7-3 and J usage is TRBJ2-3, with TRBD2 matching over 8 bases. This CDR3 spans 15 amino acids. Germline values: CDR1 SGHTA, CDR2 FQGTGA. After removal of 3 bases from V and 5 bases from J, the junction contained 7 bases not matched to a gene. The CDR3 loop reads CASSFQSGSIDTQYF. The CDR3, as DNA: TGTGCCAGCAGCTTTCAAAGCGGGAGTATAGATACGCAGTATTTT.

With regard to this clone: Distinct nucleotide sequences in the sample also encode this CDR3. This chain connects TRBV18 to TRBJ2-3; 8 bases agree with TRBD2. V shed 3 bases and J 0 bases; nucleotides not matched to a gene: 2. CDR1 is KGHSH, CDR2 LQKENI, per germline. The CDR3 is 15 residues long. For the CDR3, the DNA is TGTGCCAGCTCACCTCTAGCGGGTAGCACAGATACGCAGTATTTT. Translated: CASSPLAGSTDTQYF.

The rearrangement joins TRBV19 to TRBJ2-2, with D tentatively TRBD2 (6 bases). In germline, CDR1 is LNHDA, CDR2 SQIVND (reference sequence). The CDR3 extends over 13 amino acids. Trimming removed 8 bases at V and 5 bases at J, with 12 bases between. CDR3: CASPRERTGELFF. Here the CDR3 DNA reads TGTGCCAGTCCCCGGGAGAGGACCGGGGAGCTGTTTTTT.

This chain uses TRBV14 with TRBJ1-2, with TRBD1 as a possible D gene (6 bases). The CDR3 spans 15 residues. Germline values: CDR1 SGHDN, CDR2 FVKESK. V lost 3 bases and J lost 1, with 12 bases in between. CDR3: CASSHGQSLNYGYTF. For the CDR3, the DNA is TGTGCCAGCAGCCACGGACAGTCTCTTAACTATGGCTACACCTTC.

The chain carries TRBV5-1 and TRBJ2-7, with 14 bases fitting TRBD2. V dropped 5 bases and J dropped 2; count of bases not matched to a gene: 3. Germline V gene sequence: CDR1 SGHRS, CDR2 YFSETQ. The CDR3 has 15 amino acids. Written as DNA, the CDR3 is TGCGCCAGCAGGTGGACTAGCGGGGGGCCCTACGAGCAGTACTTC. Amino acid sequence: CASRWTSGGPYEQYF.

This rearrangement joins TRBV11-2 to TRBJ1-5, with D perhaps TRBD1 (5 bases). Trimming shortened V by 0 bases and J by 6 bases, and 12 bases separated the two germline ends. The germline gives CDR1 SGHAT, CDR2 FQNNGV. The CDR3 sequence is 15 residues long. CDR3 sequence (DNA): TGTGCCAGCAGCTTAGATCGGGGGGGTGGTCAGCCCCAGCATTTT. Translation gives CASSLDRGGGQPQHF.

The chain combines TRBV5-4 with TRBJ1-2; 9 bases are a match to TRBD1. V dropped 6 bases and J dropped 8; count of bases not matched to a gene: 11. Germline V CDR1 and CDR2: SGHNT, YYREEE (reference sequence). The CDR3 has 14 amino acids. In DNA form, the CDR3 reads TGTGCCAGCACGACAGGGGGAAGGGGTGTCGGCTACACCTTC. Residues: CASTTGGRGVGYTF. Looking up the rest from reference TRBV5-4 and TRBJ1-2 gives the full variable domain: ETGVTQSPTHLIKTRGQQVTLRCSSQSGHNTVSWYQQALGQGPQFIFQYYREEENGRGNFPPRFSGLQFPNYSSELNVNALELDDSALYLCASTTGGRGVGYTFGSGTRLTVV.

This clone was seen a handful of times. This CDR3 reads CASSPVGGQPQHF. CDR3 nucleotides: TGTGCCAGCAGCCCCGTAGGGGGTCAGCCCCAGCATTTT. The genes are TRBV7-9 and TRBJ1-5; TRBD1 is a possible D gene (6 bases). The germline V gene encodes CDR1 SEHNR and CDR2 FQNEAQ (reference sequence). The CDR3 contains 13 residues. V lost 5 bases to trimming and J lost 6 bases, with 11 bases between them.

CDR3 loop: CASSLGLADDSYEQYF. The CDR3 DNA is TGTGCCAGCAGCTTAGGACTAGCGGACGACTCCTACGAGCAGTACTTC. The rearrangement joins TRBV7-8 to TRBJ2-7; TRBD2 matches at 9 bases. This CDR3 is 16 amino acids long. CDR1 and CDR2 from the germline V gene are SGHVS and FQNEAQ. Germline trimming cut 1 base from V and 0 bases from J; bases unmatched to any gene: 4.

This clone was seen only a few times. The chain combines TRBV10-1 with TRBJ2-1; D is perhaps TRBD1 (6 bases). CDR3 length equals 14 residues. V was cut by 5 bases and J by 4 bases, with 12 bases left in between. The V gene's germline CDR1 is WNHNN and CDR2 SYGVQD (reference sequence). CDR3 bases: TGCGCCAGCAGTCAGGGGCTCCAGTACAATGAGCAGTTCTTC. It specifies CASSQGLQYNEQFF.